A single sample is the source of the 28 T cell receptor beta chains below, sequenced in a study of control samples from healthy donors and cancer patients. Clones were read by immunoSEQ multiplex PCR, and TCRdb kept only the in-frame ones, dropping some. The data contain roughly 170,000 clones, over 85% of them singletons. The sample taken for sequencing was blood. The receptors originated from a woman in her sixties in good health.

The J gene is TRBJ1-2, the V gene TRBV6-2 or TRBV6-3; D gene unclear. V was pared by 9 bases and J by 3 bases, with 14 bases between. This CDR3 spans 13 amino acids. CDR1 and CDR2 (germline): MNHEY, SVGEGT. CDR3 sequence reads: CASSQTGDYGYTF. The CDR3 DNA sequence: TGTGCCAGTAGCCAAACTGGAGACTATGGCTACACCTTC.

This chain connects TRBV7-2 to TRBJ2-1; 8 bases are shared with TRBD2. The CDR3 contains 18 residues. Germline V gene lookup returns CDR1 SGHTA and CDR2 FQGNSA. V was clipped by 2 bases and J by 4 bases; unmatched bases: 13. CDR3 sequence reads: CASSLLSRGVGKYNEQFF. The CDR3 coding sequence is TGTGCCAGCAGCTTACTTTCGCGGGGGGTCGGAAAGTACAATGAGCAGTTCTTC.

The genes are TRBV5-5 and TRBJ1-3, with D perhaps TRBD1 (5 bases). Germline loops: CDR1 SGHKS, CDR2 YYEKEE (reference sequence). The V gene lost 0 bases and the J gene lost 4 bases, with 5 bases spanning the gap. This CDR3 has 13 amino acids. CDR3: CASSLGQGNTIYF. In nucleotides, the CDR3 is TGTGCCAGCAGCTTGGGACAGGGAAACACCATATATTTT.

V usage is TRBV4-2 and J usage is TRBJ2-4, with 11 bases fitting TRBD2. From germline, CDR1 is LGHNA and CDR2 YNFKEQ. The V gene end was trimmed by 0 bases and the J gene end by 5 bases; junction bases not matched to a gene: 12. CDR3 length: 19 amino acids. CDR3 loop: CASSQDHGLAGGQENIQYF. The CDR3 nucleotides are TGTGCCAGCAGCCAAGATCACGGGCTAGCGGGGGGCCAAGAAAACATTCAGTACTTC.

This chain uses TRBV25-1 with TRBJ1-6, with D tentatively TRBD1 (5 bases). This CDR3 region has 13 residues. Between the trimmed V and J ends, which lost 4 bases and 9 bases, there was a span of 10 bases. CDR1 MGHDK and CDR2 SYGVNS come from the germline V gene. As DNA, the CDR3 is TGTGCCAGCAGTGTCGGGACGGTTTCACCCCTCCACTTT. Amino acids: CASSVGTVSPLHF.

This chain joins TRBV6-5 and TRBJ1-1; possible D gene TRBD1, 6 bases. The length of the CDR3 is 13 residues. The germline V gene encodes CDR1 MNHEY and CDR2 SVGAGI. V was clipped by 0 bases and J by 6 bases, with 8 bases between them. CDR3 residues: CASSYSGTSEAFF. The CDR3 region has the DNA TGTGCCAGCAGTTACTCGGGGACATCTGAAGCTTTCTTT.

The rearrangement joins TRBV6-5 to TRBJ1-1; D perhaps matches TRBD1 (6 bases). This CDR3 region has 11 residues. The germline gives CDR1 MNHEY, CDR2 SVGAGI. With 9 bases removed from V and 3 bases from J, the gap between germline ends came to 8 bases. The CDR3 loop is CASYRDTEAFF. DNA of the CDR3: TGTGCCAGTTACAGGGACACTGAAGCTTTCTTT.

V is TRBV7-3 and J is TRBJ1-1, with 7 positions matching TRBD1. The length of the CDR3 is 13 residues. Germline V lookup: CDR1 SGHTA, CDR2 FQGTGA. V shed 5 bases and J 4 bases; nucleotides not matched to a gene: 4. This CDR3 reads CASSDREATEAFF. The CDR3 DNA follows: TGTGCCAGCAGCGACAGGGAGGCCACTGAAGCTTTCTTT.

V usage is TRBV10-3 and J usage is TRBJ2-7, with a tentative D call TRBD1 (6 bases). CDR3 length: 15 amino acids. V lost 2 bases and J 5 bases, leaving 16 bases between the germline ends. In germline, CDR1 is ENHRY, CDR2 SYGVKD. CDR3 bases: TGTGCCATCAGTGAGAATCAACAGGGATCAGACGAGCAGTACTTC. This sequence encodes CAISENQQGSDEQYF.

The V call is TRBV7-2, the J call TRBJ1-5; D uncertain. Trimming shortened V by 5 bases and J by 4 bases, and 18 bases separated the two germline ends. The V gene's germline CDR1 is SGHTA and CDR2 FQGNSA. This CDR3 comprises 16 residues. CDR3 nucleotide sequence: TGTGCCAGCAGCACTACGACAAGACTCGATAATCAGCCCCAGCATTTT. Translating it yields CASSTTTRLDNQPQHF.

The rearrangement joins TRBV7-3 to TRBJ2-3; D tentatively reads TRBD1 or TRBD2 (5 bases each). V lost 11 bases, J lost 2 bases, and 14 bases lay in between. Germline V lookup: CDR1 SGHTA, CDR2 FQGTGA. The CDR3 extends over 13 amino acids. The CDR3 spells CASSGRTTDTQYF. The DNA of the CDR3 is TGTGCCTCCTCGGGGCGGACCACAGATACGCAGTATTTT.

The chain joins TRBV19 to TRBJ2-1; D perhaps matches TRBD2 (6 bases). The CDR3 has 15 residues. Trimming took off 4 bases at V and 0 bases at J, with 10 bases between the two ends. Germline V lookup: CDR1 LNHDA, CDR2 SQIVND (reference sequence). The CDR3 nucleotides are TGTGCCAGTAGTAAATCCGGGAGCTCCTACAATGAGCAGTTCTTC. Its translation: CASSKSGSSYNEQFF.

The chain employs TRBV2 and TRBJ1-2; TRBD1 aligns across 7 bases. The CDR3 runs 12 residues. Germline lookup yields CDR1 SNHLY and CDR2 FYNNEI. V lost 6 bases to trimming and J lost 9 bases; unmatched junction nucleotides: 7. The CDR3: CASSRQGGSYTF. The DNA for the CDR3 is TGTGCCAGCAGCCGACAGGGTGGGAGCTACACCTTC.

The chain couples TRBV3-1 (or the pseudogene TRBV3-2) to TRBJ2-1; 15 positions match TRBD2. Germline-derived CDR1 and CDR2 are LGHDT and YNNKEL (reference sequence). The V gene end was trimmed by 6 bases and the J gene end by 0 bases; junction bases not matched to a gene: 3. CDR3 length equals 17 residues. CDR3 residues: CASRGLAGGSSYNEQFF. Here the CDR3 DNA reads TGTGCCAGCAGGGGACTAGCGGGGGGCAGCTCCTACAATGAGCAGTTCTTC.

This clone appeared once. The chain recombines TRBV11-2 with TRBJ2-5; 12 nucleotides agree with TRBD2. Germline V lookup: CDR1 SGHAT, CDR2 FQNNGV. The ends lost 6 bases at V and 4 bases at J; junction bases unmatched: 3. This CDR3 is 14 amino acids long. The CDR3 nucleotides read TGTGCCAGCAGTCTAGCGGGGGGGCGAGAGACCCAGTACTTC. Protein sequence: CASSLAGGRETQYF. Together with reference TRBV11-2 and TRBJ2-5, the CDR3 gives the full variable domain: EAGVAQSPRYKIIEKRQSVAFWCNPISGHATLYWYQQILGQGPKLLIQFQNNGVVDDSQLPKDRFSAERLKGVDSTLKIQPAKLEDSAVYLCASSLAGGRETQYFGPGTRLLVL.

The chain couples TRBV19 to TRBJ1-4; no definite D call. The CDR3 consists of 14 residues. The V gene lost 3 bases and the J gene lost 8 bases, with 13 bases spanning the gap. Germline CDR1 reads LNHDA; CDR2 reads SQIVND (reference sequence). The CDR3 coding sequence is TGTGCCAGTAGTATTCACGGAGGGTTCGAAAAACTGTTTTTT. This encodes CASSIHGGFEKLFF.

The genes are TRBV4-3 and TRBJ2-3, with 9 positions matching TRBD2. The CDR3 runs to 15 residues. V shed 3 bases and J 4 bases; nucleotides not matched to a gene: 5. Germline V gene sequence: CDR1 LGHNA, CDR2 YSLEER. The CDR3 DNA is TGCGCCAGCAGCCAGACTAGCGGTTCCCCAGATACGCAGTATTTT. This codes for CASSQTSGSPDTQYF.

The chain recombines TRBV3-1 (or the pseudogene TRBV3-2) with TRBJ1-1; no definite D call. The germline V and J ends were trimmed by 6 bases and 1 base, with 6 bases remaining between them. Looked up from germline, CDR1 is LGHDT and CDR2 is YNNKEL (reference sequence). CDR3 size: 12 residues. In DNA form, the CDR3 reads TGTGCCAGCAGTACGGAGAACACTGAAGCTTTCTTT. Its protein is CASSTENTEAFF.

The V and J genes are TRBV19 and TRBJ1-1; 9 bases are shared with TRBD1. Germline-derived CDR1 and CDR2 are LNHDA and SQIVND (reference sequence). The CDR3 spans 16 residues. Unmatched junction bases numbered 8, after V lost 4 bases and J lost 2 bases. The CDR3 loop is CASSRVDRGGNTEAFF. CDR3 nucleotide sequence: TGTGCCAGTAGTAGGGTGGACAGGGGAGGAAACACTGAAGCTTTCTTT. The full variable domain, rest sourced from reference TRBV19 and TRBJ1-1, is DGGITQSPKYLFRKEGQNVTLSCEQNLNHDAMYWYRQDPGQGLRLIYYSQIVNDFQKGDIAEGYSVSREKKESFPLTVTSAQKNPTAFYLCASSRVDRGGNTEAFFGQGTRLTVV.

The chain recombines TRBV7-8 with TRBJ1-2; no clear D. V lost 0 bases to trimming and J lost 8 bases, with 10 bases between them. The CDR3 covers 13 residues. Germline V gives CDR1 SGHVS, CDR2 FQNEAQ. CDR3 residues: CASSLAAAKGYTF. In DNA, the CDR3 is TGTGCCAGCAGCTTAGCGGCAGCTAAGGGCTACACCTTC.

V and J are TRBV4-1 and TRBJ2-2; maybe TRBD1 (5 bases). Trimming cost V 6 bases and J 0 bases, with 8 bases left between them. The CDR3 consists of 14 residues. CDR1 and CDR2 from the germline V gene are MGHRA and YSYEKL. CDR3 sequence: CASRRTTNTGELFF. In nucleotides, the CDR3 is TGCGCCAGCAGAAGGACAACGAACACCGGGGAGCTGTTTTTT.

The chain links TRBV18 to TRBJ2-1; D is perhaps TRBD1 (6 bases). The V gene's germline CDR1 is KGHSH and CDR2 LQKENI. The CDR3 runs to 15 residues. V lost 5 bases and J lost 0, with 11 bases in between. CDR3 nucleotides: TGTGCCAGCTCAAAGACAGGATTCTCCTACAATGAGCAGTTCTTC. Protein sequence: CASSKTGFSYNEQFF.

The chain is built from TRBV7-3 and TRBJ1-2, with D possibly TRBD1 on 6 matching bases. Germline lookup yields CDR1 SGHTA and CDR2 FQGTGA. V gave up 4 bases and J gave up 3 bases, with 15 bases separating them. This CDR3 comprises 15 residues. CDR3: CASSYSTGGDYGYTF. The CDR3 DNA follows: TGTGCCAGCAGCTACTCCACGGGGGGCGACTATGGCTACACCTTC.

This clone was seen just once. The chain recombines TRBV11-3 with TRBJ2-7; D tentatively fits TRBD1 or TRBD2 (7 bases each). CDR1 is SGHNT and CDR2 is YENEEA in the germline V gene. V lost 10 bases and J 3 bases, leaving 22 bases between the germline ends. The CDR3 runs 15 residues. CDR3 protein: CATQVNVRGGYEQYF. In nucleotides, the CDR3 is TGTGCCACCCAGGTAAACGTCAGGGGGGGCTACGAGCAGTACTTC.

V is TRBV7-9 and J is TRBJ2-7, with D possibly TRBD1 on 6 matching bases. CDR1 is SEHNR and CDR2 is FQNEAQ in the germline V gene (reference sequence). The V end was cut by 2 bases, the J end by 2 bases, with 7 bases between. The CDR3 loop spans 13 amino acids. The DNA of the CDR3 is TGTGCCAGCAGCTTATCAGGGGCCTACGAGCAGTACTTC. This encodes CASSLSGAYEQYF.

This chain connects TRBV18 to TRBJ2-1; TRBD2 is a possible D gene (5 bases). The ends were cut back, 0 bases at V and 8 bases at J, with 11 bases in the middle. Germline V gives CDR1 KGHSH, CDR2 LQKENI. The CDR3 spans 14 residues. CDR3 DNA sequence: TGTGCCAGCTCACCACCCTCGGGGTCCGATGAGCAGTTCTTC. Residues: CASSPPSGSDEQFF.

This clone was seen once. This chain links TRBV9 with TRBJ2-3, with 7 bases identical to TRBD2. Germline V lookup: CDR1 SGDLS, CDR2 YYNGEE. J was trimmed by 7 bases and V by 4 bases; bases with no gene match: 12. There are 15 residues in the CDR3. CDR3 amino acids: CASSPLGGGTYTQYF. The CDR3 coding sequence is TGTGCCAGCAGCCCTCTGGGCGGGGGTACATATACGCAGTATTTT.

The chain employs TRBV2 and TRBJ1-1; 7 bases map to TRBD1. Germline V lookup: CDR1 SNHLY, CDR2 FYNNEI. The CDR3 has 13 residues. J was trimmed by 9 bases and V by 5 bases; bases with no gene match: 9. The CDR3 nucleotides read TGTGCCAGCAGTTTTAGCCCAGGGGGGAAAGCTTTCTTT. As protein: CASSFSPGGKAFF.